One sample yielded the 8 T cell receptor beta chains listed below, sequenced in a study of blood T cells in healthy people across ages. Primers used in a second PCR of roughly 7 to 12 cycles were a sample-barcoded 5' primer and a J-beta primer mix. TCRdb independently ran MiXCR on the 5' RACE reads; one entry per CDR3 protein. The data contain hundreds of thousands of distinct CDR3 sequences, 55% to 75% of them singletons. The sample was blood. These receptors were collected from a man younger than 40 in good health.

Only one count was recorded for this clonotype. The chain couples TRBV29-1 to TRBJ2-3, with D maybe TRBD1 (7 bases). Per the germline V gene, CDR1 is SQVTM and CDR2 is ANQGSEA. The CDR3 extends over 13 amino acids. Trimming removed 8 bases at V and 8 bases at J, with 20 bases between. CDR3 residues: CSTRTVQGGTQYF. CDR3 sequence (DNA): TGCAGCACCCGGACAGTCCAGGGGGGTACGCAGTATTTT.

V is TRBV4-1 and J is TRBJ2-5; D is unresolved. From germline, CDR1 is MGHRA and CDR2 YSYEKL. The germline V and J ends were trimmed by 0 bases and 5 bases, with 7 bases remaining between them. The CDR3 extends over 13 amino acids. The CDR3 here is CASSQDFKETQYF. CDR3 nucleotides: TGCGCCAGCAGCCAAGACTTCAAGGAGACCCAGTACTTC.

This clonotype appeared once. At one end the junction does not follow the germline gene, possibly because of a read error. The chain links TRBV29-1 to TRBJ1-2; D is perhaps TRBD1 (6 bases). Germline-derived CDR1 and CDR2 are SQVTM and ANQGSEA. This CDR3 spans 13 amino acids. CDR3 residues: CSVEQGIGYGYIF. The CDR3 DNA reads TGCAGCGTTGAACAGGGGATTGGCTATGGCTACATCTTC.

V gene TRBV10-3 combines with J gene TRBJ1-6; no definite D call. Trimming cost V 8 bases and J 7 bases, with 12 bases left between them. Germline CDR1 and CDR2: ENHRY and SYGVKD. The CDR3 sequence is 13 residues long. CDR3 in amino acids: CAIRMEINSPLHF. The CDR3 DNA reads as TGTGCCATCCGGATGGAAATCAATTCACCCCTCCACTTT.

This clonotype turned up a few times. The chain uses TRBV28 and TRBJ2-5; TRBD1 or TRBD2 may be the D gene (5 bases each). This CDR3 has 16 amino acids. Trimming shortened V by 2 bases and J by 5 bases, and 18 bases separated the two germline ends. The V gene's germline CDR1 is MDHEN and CDR2 SYDVKM. CDR3 nucleotides: TGTGCCAGCAGTTTAAGCCCGGGATTGGGGGAGGAGACCCAGTACTTC. Protein product: CASSLSPGLGEETQYF.

This chain connects TRBV20-1 to TRBJ2-7, with TRBD2 matching over 7 bases. This CDR3 has 13 amino acids. CDR1 and CDR2 from the germline V gene are DFQATT and SNEGSKA (reference sequence). Unmatched junction bases numbered 11, after V lost 7 bases and J lost 5 bases. CDR3 coding DNA: TGCAGTGGGGGCGGGGGAGGTTTCGACGAGCAGTACTTC. Encoded protein: CSGGGGGFDEQYF.

The V and J genes are TRBV7-3 and TRBJ2-1, with D maybe TRBD1 (7 bases). The length of the CDR3 is 16 residues. V was shortened by 5 bases and J by 6 bases, with 20 bases between the two germline ends. Germline CDR1 is SGHTA and CDR2 is FQGTGA. The CDR3 coding sequence is TGTGCCAGCAGCCAGAATTCCGCAGGGGGGCTCAATGAGCAGTTCTTC. It translates to CASSQNSAGGLNEQFF.

The gene calls are TRBV7-2 and TRBJ2-4; 12 positions match TRBD2. CDR1 and CDR2 (germline): SGHTA, FQGNSA. V was clipped by 4 bases and J by 4 bases; unmatched bases: 5. The CDR3 runs 16 residues. CDR3 in amino acids: CASSSPSGGGKNIQYF. DNA for the CDR3: TGTGCCAGCAGCTCCCCTAGCGGGGGGGGTAAAAACATTCAGTACTTC.